The 6 T cell receptor beta chains below come from one sample, sequenced in a study of T cell repertoires in cytomegalovirus infection (dated by TCRdb to the late 2010s). The run used an Illumina HiSeq 1500. Starting from the raw public reads, TCRdb applied fastp trimming at Q25, assembled clones with MiXCR and retained in-frame beta chains. Records with the same CDR3 protein are collapsed into one entry carrying the most frequent genes and DNA. Here the sample has about 310,000 distinct CDR3 sequences; roughly 25% occur a single time. The ten biggest clones cover roughly 13% of the sample. The antigens these receptors bind are not known. The treatment or condition label on this specimen signifies: in vitro stimulation with specific CMV peptide epitopes to enrich CMV-specific T cells. This sample comprised cultured PBMCs, obtained from culture after CMV antigen stimulation. The receptor set was obtained from a human donor in good health (CMV status not recorded). Some clones in this sample may be carry-over from other donors' samples.

The chain employs TRBV20-1 and TRBJ1-5; TRBD1 aligns across 7 bases. This CDR3 has 14 residues. With V trimmed by 0 bases and J by 7 bases, 6 bases remained unmatched. CDR1 is DFQATT, CDR2 SNEGSKA, per germline (reference sequence). DNA for the CDR3: TGCAGTGCTAGAGAAAAGGGACAGATCCAGCCCCAGCATTTT. Protein sequence: CSAREKGQIQPQHF.

This sequence joins TRBV11-1 and TRBJ2-1, with 7 bases identical to TRBD2. V lost 11 bases to trimming and J lost 6 bases; unmatched junction nucleotides: 22. Looked up from germline, CDR1 is SGHAT and CDR2 is FQDESV (reference sequence). This CDR3 spans 17 amino acids. CDR3 sequence (DNA): TGTGCCTCTCGGGTATCCAAGGGGACTATTCATGGCAATGAGCAGTTCTTC. Its protein is CASRVSKGTIHGNEQFF.

This clonotype has ten or more counts. The chain carries TRBV7-8 and TRBJ1-1; no definite D call. Trimming left V 1 base short and J 0 bases short, with 9 bases between. The germline V gene has CDR1 SGHVS and CDR2 FQNEAQ. The CDR3 is 15 amino acids. The CDR3: CASSLVGSLNTEAFF. CDR3 sequence (DNA): TGTGCCAGCAGCTTAGTTGGCTCCCTGAACACTGAAGCTTTCTTT.

The rearrangement uses TRBV10-3 and TRBJ2-7, with D perhaps TRBD1 (5 bases). The germline V and J ends were trimmed by 0 bases and 4 bases, with 16 bases remaining between them. CDR1 ENHRY and CDR2 SYGVKD come from the germline V gene. CDR3 length: 16 amino acids. CDR3 loop: CAISESPGKENYEQYV. CDR3 sequence (DNA): TGTGCCATCAGTGAGTCGCCAGGGAAGGAGAATTACGAGCAGTACGTC.

This clonotype occurred a few times. The V and J genes are TRBV6-2 or TRBV6-3 and TRBJ2-2, with D unresolved. This CDR3 region has 14 residues. Deletions cut 2 bases from V and 1 base from J, with 5 bases between. Germline assignment: CDR1 MNHEY and CDR2 SVGEGT. DNA for the CDR3: TGTGCCAGCAGTTACAACAGGAACACCGGGGAGCTGTTTTTT. Its protein product is CASSYNRNTGELFF.

The rearrangement uses TRBV7-9 and TRBJ1-2; D is unclear. This CDR3 has 14 amino acids. Trimming shortened V by 5 bases and J by 6 bases, and 16 bases separated the two germline ends. Germline CDR1 reads SEHNR; CDR2 reads FQNEAQ (reference sequence). CDR3 in DNA: TGTGCCAGCAGCAGAACTGGCGTATTGGATGGCTACACCTTC. Translated, it gives CASSRTGVLDGYTF.